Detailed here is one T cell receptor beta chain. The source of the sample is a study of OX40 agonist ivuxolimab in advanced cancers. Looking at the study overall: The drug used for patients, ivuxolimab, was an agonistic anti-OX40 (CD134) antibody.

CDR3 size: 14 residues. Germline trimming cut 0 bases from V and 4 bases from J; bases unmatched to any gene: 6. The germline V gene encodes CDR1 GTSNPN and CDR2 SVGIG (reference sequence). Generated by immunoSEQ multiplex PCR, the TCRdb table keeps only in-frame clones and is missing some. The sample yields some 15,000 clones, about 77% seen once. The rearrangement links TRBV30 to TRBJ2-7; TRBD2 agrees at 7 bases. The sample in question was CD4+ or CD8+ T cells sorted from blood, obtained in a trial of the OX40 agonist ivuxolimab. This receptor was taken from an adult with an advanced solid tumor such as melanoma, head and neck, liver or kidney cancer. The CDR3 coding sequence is TGTGCCTGGAGTGTAGACAGCGGGAATTACGAGCAGTACTTC. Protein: CAWSVDSGNYEQYF.